The source of this TCR beta chain is a study of T cells in Graves' hyperthyroidism and ophthalmopathy. As for the study in general: Blood was drawn when the patient was first diagnosed and still untreated.

The CDR3 has 14 residues. The germline CDR1 and CDR2 sequences are SEHNR and FQNEAQ (reference sequence). TCR beta CDR3 regions were amplified from RNA transcripts. The HTBI primer set drove a first-round RT-PCR of the TCR CDR3. TCRdb ran MiXCR on the multiplex PCR reads and lists one entry per CDR3 protein. This sample has around 760,000 distinct CDR3 sequences, with 35% found just once. As to this clonotype: Since a much larger clone is just one base distant, this may be a read error.

The TCR comes from a woman aged 40 to 50 with Graves' hyperthyroidism. Sequenced: blood. The chain links TRBV7-9 to TRBJ2-7; D may be TRBD1 or TRBD2 (5 bases each). The tail of the sequence fits TRBJ2-5 better, so the J call may be wrong. The CDR3: CVSSPGTNQETQYF. The CDR3 DNA sequence: TGTGTCAGCAGCCCCGGGACCAATCAAGAGACCCAGTACTTC.